This record concerns one T cell receptor (beta chain) sequence. The target antigen is unknown. The record originates from a study of vaccination effects on CD4 cells after COVID-19. The protocol was immunoSEQ multiplex PCR, while the TCRdb copy is restricted to in-frame clones and leaves out a portion. The repertoire consists of around 63,000 clones, with over 70% occurring once and the leading ten covering over 3.5%. The V segment lost 1 base and the J segment 7 bases; nucleotides outside the gene matches: 8. CDR3 size: 16 residues. From germline, CDR1 is SGDLS and CDR2 YYNGEE. Study-wide results and limits: Late post-vaccination samples showed marked contraction of infection- and vaccine-induced clones. The study dataset contains few convalescent patients and includes no early post-infection timepoints.

Sequencing in the ViraFEST assay came after antigen-specific CD4+ T cells had been expanded with viral peptide pools, which were used to stimulate PBMC. Between days 9 and 11 of culture, CD4+ T cells were separated out. In the vaccine recipients, nucleocapsid antibodies were negative and there was no prior SARS-CoV-2 infection. They grew two million PBMC in each well, adding around 10 IU/ml IL-2 and 8.5 to 10 ug/ml peptides. IL-2 medium supplanted half the medium on days 3 and 7. The sequences come from CD4+ T cells from PBMCs cultured with HCoV-OC43 spike peptides, collected before COVID-19 vaccination. Subset here: HCoV-OC43 spike overlapping peptide pool stimulation. This chain joins TRBV9 and TRBJ2-2; 9 bases are a match to TRBD2. The source of this sequence is a human donor who received a COVID-19 vaccine. The DNA for the CDR3 is TGTGCCAGCAGCGTACAACTAGCGGGTTCGGGCGGGGAGCTGTTTTTT. Translated, it gives CASSVQLAGSGGELFF.